A selection of T cell receptor beta chains follows, all from one sample in a study of Graves' ophthalmopathy and Graves' hyperthyroidism. TCRdb re-derived calls from the multiplex PCR reads in MiXCR, one entry per CDR3 protein. Of hundreds of thousands of distinct CDR3 sequences in the sample, around 40% were seen once. Specimen: peripheral blood. Source of these receptors: an adult man with Graves' ophthalmopathy. CDR3s include the opening cysteine and the closing phenylalanine or tryptophan. The D gene is left open where the match is weak. Clone size is not always given. Where it is, it says once, few, many or a class for expanded clones.

abundance,j_gene,d_gene,v_gene,CDR3nt,CDR3aa
NA,TRBJ1-2,TRBD1,TRBV5-6,TGTGCCAGCAGCTTGGTTCCGAGACAGGGGCATGGCTACACCTTC,CASSLVPRQGHGYTF
few,TRBJ2-7,NA,TRBV5-4,TGTGCCAGCAGCTCACCCGGGACAAGTTACGTCGAGCAGTACTTC,CASSSPGTSYVEQYF
NA,TRBJ2-5,NA,TRBV29-1,TGCAGCGTGGGGTCAGGCCCCAATCAGCCCCAGTACTTC,CSVGSGPNQPQYF
NA,TRBJ1-1,NA,TRBV4-1,TGCGCCAGCAGCCAAGATACACCCCTCCAAGCTTTCTTT,CASSQDTPLQAFF
many,TRBJ2-5,NA,TRBV5-1,TGCGCCAGCAGCTTCGGGACGGACCAAGAGACCCAGTACTTC,CASSFGTDQETQYF
NA,TRBJ2-3,NA,TRBV7-6,TGTGCCAGCAGCCCCGGGGAGGCAGATACGCAGTATTTT,CASSPGEADTQYF
few,TRBJ2-7,NA,TRBV5-1,TGTGCCAGCAGCGGCCGGGGAGGAACCTACGAGCAGTACTTC,CASSGRGGTYEQYF
NA,TRBJ1-4,NA,TRBV9,TGTGCCAGCAGCCCCGGGACAAGTAATGAAAAACTGTTTTTT,CASSPGTSNEKLFF
many,TRBJ2-5,NA,TRBV29-1,TGCAGCGAGACCGGGGCGCGAAAAGAGACCCAGTACTTC,CSETGARKETQYF
NA,TRBJ2-7,TRBD1,TRBV12-3/TRBV12-4,TGTGCCAGCTGGACAGGGCACGGCGAGCAGTACTTC,CASWTGHGEQYF
NA,TRBJ1-1,NA,TRBV20-1,TGCAGTGCTAGAGTTAGGGATGACACTGAAGCTTTCTTT,CSARVRDDTEAFF
many,TRBJ2-5,TRBD1,TRBV24-1,TGTGCCACCAGTGCTTTCGACAGGGGAGCGGAGACCCAGTACTTC,CATSAFDRGAETQYF
NA,TRBJ1-1,NA,TRBV19,TGTGCCAGTAGTATAGCAGGCCCGAACACTGAAGCTTTCTTT,CASSIAGPNTEAFF
many,TRBJ1-5,NA,TRBV7-8,TGTGCCAGCGGAGGCCCTTTGCCCCAGCATTTT,CASGGPLPQHF
many,TRBJ2-7,NA,TRBV20-1,TGCAGTGCTAGAGTTATGCAGGGTACCTACGAGCAGTACTTC,CSARVMQGTYEQYF
few,TRBJ2-5,NA,TRBV7-2,TGTGCCAGCAGGTCCGGGACTTACAAAGAGACCCAGTACTTC,CASRSGTYKETQYF
NA,TRBJ1-1,NA,TRBV29-1,TGCAGCGTTGAGGGACAATCCCAAGGGGCTTTCTTT,CSVEGQSQGAFF
NA,TRBJ2-7,TRBD2,TRBV11-1,TGTGCCAGCAGCTTCCCTACAAACTTAGCGGGAGGGACCTACGAGCAGTACTTC,CASSFPTNLAGGTYEQYF
NA,TRBJ2-6,NA,TRBV29-1,TGCAGCGACGAGGACCTGACTTTC,CSDEDLTF
many,TRBJ1-1,TRBD1,TRBV29-1,TGCAGCGTTGGCCTCGAGTGGGGACAGGGAAACACTGAAGCTTTCTTT,CSVGLEWGQGNTEAFF
many,TRBJ1-5,NA,TRBV19,TGTGCCAGTAGTATTAGCAACAATCAGCCCCAGCATTTT,CASSISNNQPQHF
few,TRBJ1-2,TRBD1,TRBV5-1,TGTGCCAGCAGCCGTACGGGGACAGGGAGGTATGGCTACACCTTC,CASSRTGTGRYGYTF
NA,TRBJ1-5,TRBD1,TRBV24-1,TGTGCCAGCAGACCTGGACAGGGGGTCGATCAGCCCCAGCACTTT,CASRPGQGVDQPQHF
NA,TRBJ2-5,NA,TRBV13,TGTGCCAGCAGCTTGCCCCGGACGAACCAAGAGACCCAGTACTTC,CASSLPRTNQETQYF
NA,TRBJ2-7,NA,TRBV29-1,TGCAGCGCCGGCCACCGGGACGGCTACGAGCAGTACTTC,CSAGHRDGYEQYF
many,TRBJ1-2,TRBD1,TRBV2,TGTGCCAGCGGAACTGACAGGGGCTGGGGCTACACCTTC,CASGTDRGWGYTF
once,TRBJ1-1,NA,TRBV19,TGTGCCAGTAGAACGATGATGAACGCTGAAGCTTTCTTT,CASRTMMNAEAFF
NA,TRBJ1-2,TRBD1,TRBV19,TGTGCCAGTAGCCCCGTGACAGGGGGTGACTATGGCTACACCTTC,CASSPVTGGDYGYTF
NA,TRBJ2-2,NA,TRBV25-1,TGTGCCTGGAGTGTACGACAGGACACCGGGGAGCTGTTTTTT,CAWSVRQDTGELFF
NA,TRBJ1-2,NA,TRBV13,TGTGCCAGCACCACCGCCCCGGGTATCGGCTACACCTTC,CASTTAPGIGYTF
many,TRBJ1-1,TRBD1,TRBV19,TGTGCCAGTAGTCGCGGACAGGGCCACACTGAAGCTTTCTTT,CASSRGQGHTEAFF
few,TRBJ1-2,NA,TRBV12-3/TRBV12-4,TGTGCCAGCAGTTTATCCCGACAGAGCTATGGCTACACCTTC,CASSLSRQSYGYTF
many,TRBJ1-2,TRBD1,TRBV20-1,TGCAGTGCTAACACTGACAGGGGGCAAAGTGGCTACACCTTC,CSANTDRGQSGYTF
NA,TRBJ1-2,NA,TRBV29-1,TGCAGCCCCCGGACCTCCCTTAACTATGGCTACACCTTC,CSPRTSLNYGYTF
NA,TRBJ1-5,TRBD1,TRBV10-2,TGTGCCAGCAAGGGGGCAAGGTATGAGTATAGCAATCAGCCCCAGCATTTT,CASKGARYEYSNQPQHF
few,TRBJ1-1,NA,TRBV5-1,TGCGCCAGCAGCTACTCCGGGACGGTGGATGGCACTGAAGCTTTCTTT,CASSYSGTVDGTEAFF
few,TRBJ2-5,TRBD1,TRBV7-3,TGTGCCAGCAGTCTGGCAGGGGGCTACGGAGAGACCCAGTACTTC,CASSLAGGYGETQYF
NA,TRBJ1-2,NA,TRBV25-1,TGTGCCAGCAGTGTCAGGGGTTTTGGCTACACCTTC,CASSVRGFGYTF
NA,TRBJ1-4,TRBD1,TRBV11-2,TGTGCCAGCAGCCCCGGGACAGGTGCAGCTAATGAAAAACTGTTTTTT,CASSPGTGAANEKLFF
NA,TRBJ2-3,NA,TRBV2,TGTGCCAGCTGTTGGGCGTCAGATACGCAGTATTTT,CASCWASDTQYF
once,TRBJ2-7,TRBD1,TRBV9,TGTGCCAGCAGCGCAACAGGGGCGCTTTCTTACGAGCAGTACTTC,CASSATGALSYEQYF
many,TRBJ2-2,NA,TRBV29-1,TGCAGCGTGTGGGGTAACGTCACCGGGGAGCTGTTTTTT,CSVWGNVTGELFF